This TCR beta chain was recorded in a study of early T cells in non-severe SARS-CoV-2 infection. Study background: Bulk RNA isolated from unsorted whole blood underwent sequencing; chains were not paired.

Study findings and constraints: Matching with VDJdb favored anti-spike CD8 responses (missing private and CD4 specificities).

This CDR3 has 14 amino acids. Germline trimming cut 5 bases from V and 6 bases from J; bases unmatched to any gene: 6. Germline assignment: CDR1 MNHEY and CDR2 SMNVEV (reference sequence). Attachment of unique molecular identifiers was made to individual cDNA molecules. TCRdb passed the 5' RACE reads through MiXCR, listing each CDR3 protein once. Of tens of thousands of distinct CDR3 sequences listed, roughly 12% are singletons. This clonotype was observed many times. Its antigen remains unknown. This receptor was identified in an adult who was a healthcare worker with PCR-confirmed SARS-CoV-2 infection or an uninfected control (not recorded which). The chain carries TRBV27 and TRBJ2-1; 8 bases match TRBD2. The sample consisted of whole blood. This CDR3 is CASSDSGIPNEQFF. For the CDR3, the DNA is TGTGCCAGCAGTGATAGCGGGATTCCCAATGAGCAGTTCTTC.